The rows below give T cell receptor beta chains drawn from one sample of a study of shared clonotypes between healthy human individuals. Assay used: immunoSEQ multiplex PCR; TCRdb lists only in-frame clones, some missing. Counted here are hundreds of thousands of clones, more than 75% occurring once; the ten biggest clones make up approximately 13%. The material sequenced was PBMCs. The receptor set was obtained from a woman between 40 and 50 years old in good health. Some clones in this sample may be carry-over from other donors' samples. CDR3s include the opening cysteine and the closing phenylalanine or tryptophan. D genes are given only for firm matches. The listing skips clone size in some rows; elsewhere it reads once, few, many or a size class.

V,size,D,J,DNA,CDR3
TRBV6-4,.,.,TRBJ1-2,TGTGCCAGCAGTGGACAAGGACAGCAGATTTCTACCCTCTATGGCTACACCTTC,CASSGQGQQISTLYGYTF
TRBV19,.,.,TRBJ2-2,TGTGCCAGTAGCCGTTACGGCCTGAACACCGGGGAGCTGTTTTTT,CASSRYGLNTGELFF
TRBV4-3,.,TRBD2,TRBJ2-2,TGCGCCAGCAGCCAAGGGCGGGGGTTCGGGGAGCTGTTTTTT,CASSQGRGFGELFF
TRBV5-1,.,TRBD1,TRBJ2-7,TGCGCCAGCAGCTTCCTGACAGGGGGCTCCTACGAGCAGTACTTC,CASSFLTGGSYEQYF
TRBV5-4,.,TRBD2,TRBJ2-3,TGTGCCAGCAGCCAGGATAGCGGGACAACAGATACGCAGTATTTT,CASSQDSGTTDTQYF
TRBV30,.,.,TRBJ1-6,TGTGCCTGGAGGGAGGGTTCACCCCTCCACTTT,CAWREGSPLHF
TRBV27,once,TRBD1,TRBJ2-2,TGTGCCAGCAGTCCTCGGACAGGGTGGGACACCGGGGAGCTGTTTTTT,CASSPRTGWDTGELFF
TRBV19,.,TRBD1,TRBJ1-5,TGTGCCAGTAGTGTGACAGGGAATCAGCCCCAGCACTTT,CASSVTGNQPQHF
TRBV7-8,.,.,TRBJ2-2,TGTGCCAGCAGCTTATATGGGGACACCGGGGAGCTGTTTTTT,CASSLYGDTGELFF
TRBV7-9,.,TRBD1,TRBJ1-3,TGTGCCAGCAAAGGAGGTCACAGGGGCCAGAGCTCTGGAAACACCATATATTTT,CASKGGHRGQSSGNTIYF
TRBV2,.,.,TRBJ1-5,TGTGCCAGCAGTATACAGGGAAGGGAAAATCAGCCCCAGCATTTT,CASSIQGRENQPQHF
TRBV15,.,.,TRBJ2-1,TGTGCCACCAGCATGACCCGGGACCAGTACAATGAGCAGTTCTTC,CATSMTRDQYNEQFF
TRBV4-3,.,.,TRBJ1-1,TGCGCCAGCGCGTGGGTGGGAATGAACACTGAAGCTTTCTTT,CASAWVGMNTEAFF
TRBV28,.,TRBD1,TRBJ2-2,TGTGCCAGCAGTTTTAAATTAGGACAGGGGGCCGTCGGGGAGCTGTTTTTT,CASSFKLGQGAVGELFF
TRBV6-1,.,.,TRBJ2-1,TGTGCCAGCAGTGAAGCTGACGGATCATACAATGAGCAGTTCTTC,CASSEADGSYNEQFF
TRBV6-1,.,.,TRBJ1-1,TGTGCCAGCACATTCAGCAGGACTGAAGCTTTCTTT,CASTFSRTEAFF
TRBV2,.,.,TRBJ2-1,TGTGCCAGCAAACCCGGAGGGTCGGGATCCAACAATGAGCAGTTCTTC,CASKPGGSGSNNEQFF
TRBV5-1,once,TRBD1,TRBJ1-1,TGCGCCAGCAGCTGGGGGACAGGGACTGAAGCTTTCTTT,CASSWGTGTEAFF
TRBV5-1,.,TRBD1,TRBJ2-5,TGCGCCAGCAGCTTCCAGGGGGAGACGTGGGAGACCCAGTACTTC,CASSFQGETWETQYF
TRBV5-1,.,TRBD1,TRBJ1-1,TGCGCCAGCAGCCCCGGGACAGGGTTGACTGAAGCTTTCTTT,CASSPGTGLTEAFF
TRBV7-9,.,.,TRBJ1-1,TGTGCCAGCAGCTTAGGTATCGAAGCACTAGAAGCTTTCTTT,CASSLGIEALEAFF
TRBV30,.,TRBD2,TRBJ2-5,TGTGCCTGGAGCCGCGGACTAGCGGGAGGAGAGACCCAGTACTTC,CAWSRGLAGGETQYF